These 23 T cell receptor beta chains came from one sample sequenced in a study of PD-L1 blockade in urothelial cancer (dated by TCRdb to the late 2010s). This sample's time point label indicates: peripheral blood 6 weeks after treatment start. Library preparation employed the immunoSEQ multiplex PCR assay. This immuneACCESS table, as held by TCRdb, lists in-frame sequences with V and J called but not all clones. Of the missing ones, under half trace to an unresolved V gene in checked studies; the others have no known cause. The sample profile shows about 76,000 clones; 75% to 95% of them were found once. Together, the top ten hold 0.7% to 0.9% of the sample. The input for sequencing was PBMCs, taken around atezolizumab (anti-PD-L1) treatment. All receptors derive from a woman of 80 years or more with urothelial cancer.

The rearrangement uses TRBV11-2 and TRBJ2-2; TRBD1 matches at 7 bases. V gave up 4 bases and J gave up 4 bases; unmatched junction bases: 9. Germline CDR1 is SGHAT and CDR2 is FQNNGV. The CDR3 is made up of 16 amino acids. The DNA for the CDR3 is TGTGCCAGCAGCTCTTCCGGGACAGTGGGCACCGGGGAGCTGTTTTTT. As protein: CASSSSGTVGTGELFF.

This clone was seen a single time. The V call is TRBV11-2, the J call TRBJ2-7, with D maybe TRBD1 (6 bases). V was shortened by 5 bases and J by 0 bases, with 14 bases between the two germline ends. This CDR3 has 15 amino acids. From germline, CDR1 is SGHAT and CDR2 FQNNGV. The CDR3 region is CASSQGLGRSYEQYF. DNA of the CDR3: TGTGCCAGCAGCCAGGGGTTAGGTCGCTCCTACGAGCAGTACTTC.

The chain is built from TRBV25-1 and TRBJ1-2; no clear D. V lost 1 base to trimming and J lost 8 bases, with 17 bases between them. This CDR3 has 15 amino acids. Germline assignment: CDR1 MGHDK and CDR2 SYGVNS. The CDR3 nucleotides read TGTGCCAGCAGTGAATTTGGGCGGGGAGTGGTCGGCTACACCTTC. This codes for CASSEFGRGVVGYTF.

This clone came up a few times. V is TRBV11-2 and J is TRBJ1-5, with a tentative D call TRBD1 (5 bases). Germline V lookup: CDR1 SGHAT, CDR2 FQNNGV. This CDR3 region has 14 residues. The germline V and J ends were trimmed by 5 bases and 6 bases, with 14 bases remaining between them. CDR3 nucleotides: TGTGCCAGCAGCCGAGCGGGACTTCTTCAGCCCCAGCATTTT. It encodes CASSRAGLLQPQHF.

The V call is TRBV5-8, the J call TRBJ1-4; 12 bases agree with TRBD1. This CDR3 has 15 residues. Trimming cost V 5 bases and J 7 bases; bases outside gene matches: 6. The germline CDR1 and CDR2 sequences are SGHTS and YDEGEE. The CDR3 loop is CASRAGTGGGEKLFF. The CDR3 DNA sequence: TGTGCCAGCAGGGCCGGGACAGGGGGCGGTGAAAAACTGTTTTTT.

The rearrangement uses TRBV30 and TRBJ1-2, with a weak D call TRBD1 (6 bases). This CDR3 contains 15 residues. Germline CDR1 GTSNPN, CDR2 SVGIG (reference sequence). Between the trimmed V and J ends, which lost 2 bases and 0 bases, there was a span of 13 bases. CDR3 protein: CAWSSKTGANYGYTF. CDR3 nucleotide sequence: TGTGCCTGGAGTTCTAAGACAGGAGCTAACTATGGCTACACCTTC.

In this sample, this clone turned up once. This chain links TRBV27 with TRBJ2-1, with 8 positions matching TRBD2. The CDR3 length is 15 residues. Trimming removed 6 bases from V and 0 bases from J; junction bases left unmatched: 4. Germline lookup yields CDR1 MNHEY and CDR2 SMNVEV (reference sequence). CDR3 sequence reads: CASRLSGSSYNEQFF. DNA for the CDR3: TGTGCCAGCAGACTAAGCGGGAGCTCCTACAATGAGCAGTTCTTC.

In this sample, this clone turned up once. The chain recombines TRBV28 with TRBJ2-7; D is undetermined. CDR3 length equals 15 residues. Germline values: CDR1 MDHEN, CDR2 SYDVKM. Trimming removed 5 bases at V and 1 base at J, with 15 bases between. DNA of the CDR3: TGTGCCAGCAGTCCTCCCAGACTGGAATCCTACGAGCAGTACTTC. Amino acid sequence: CASSPPRLESYEQYF.

This clone has just one count. The rearrangement links TRBV9 to TRBJ2-1; TRBD2 matches at 9 bases. Germline V CDR1 and CDR2: SGDLS, YYNGEE. Trimming removed 0 bases from V and 9 bases from J; junction bases left unmatched: 10. There are 16 residues in the CDR3. CDR3 sequence reads: CASSVASPREGLEQFF. The CDR3 bases are TGTGCCAGCAGCGTAGCCTCCCCGCGGGAGGGCCTTGAGCAGTTCTTC.

The chain joins TRBV5-4 to TRBJ2-7; TRBD2 is a possible D gene (6 bases). Germline CDR1 is SGHNT and CDR2 is YYREEE (reference sequence). The V end was cut by 2 bases, the J end by 2 bases, with 11 bases between. This CDR3 has 14 residues. This CDR3 reads CASSFAGQPYEQYF. The DNA for the CDR3 is TGTGCCAGCAGCTTCGCGGGGCAGCCCTACGAGCAGTACTTC.

The chain links TRBV30 to TRBJ2-3, with no clear D. Germline loops: CDR1 GTSNPN, CDR2 SVGIG (reference sequence). The CDR3 consists of 14 residues. Trimming removed 0 bases at V and 6 bases at J, with 13 bases between. Written as DNA, the CDR3 is TGTGCCTGGAGTGTCGGAGCGCCAATGGATACGCAGTATTTT. Translated, it gives CAWSVGAPMDTQYF.

This clone has a single count. CDR3 sequence: CASRGLAGYYNEQFF. The CDR3 DNA follows: TGTGCCAGCAGAGGACTAGCGGGATACTACAATGAGCAGTTCTTC. This chain uses TRBV6-1 with TRBJ2-1; 12 nucleotides match TRBD2. The CDR3 loop spans 15 amino acids. Trimming removed 6 bases from V and 3 bases from J; junction bases left unmatched: 3. The germline CDR1 and CDR2 sequences are MNHNS and SASEGT.

This clone has a single count. The chain links TRBV28 to TRBJ1-5; perhaps TRBD1 as D (5 bases). The CDR3 has 14 residues. The germline CDR1 and CDR2 sequences are MDHEN and SYDVKM. In nucleotides, the CDR3 is TGTGCAACATTTCCAGGGTTAGGCAATCAGCCCCAGCATTTT. Its protein is CATFPGLGNQPQHF.

The chain uses TRBV20-1 and TRBJ2-5; D is uncertain. CDR1 is DFQATT, CDR2 SNEGSKA, per germline (reference sequence). This CDR3 is built from 10 residues. V dropped 8 bases and J dropped 4 bases, with 8 bases sitting between them. CDR3 region: CSPLRETQYF. Written as DNA, the CDR3 is TGCAGTCCACTACGAGAGACCCAGTACTTC.

The rearrangement uses TRBV7-2 and TRBJ2-7; D call uncertain. Germline V lookup: CDR1 SGHTA, CDR2 FQGNSA. Deletions cut 5 bases from V and 3 bases from J, with 8 bases between. The CDR3 covers 12 residues. The CDR3 DNA sequence: TGTGCCAGCAGCCTCCCGTTCTACGAGCAGTACTTC. This codes for CASSLPFYEQYF.

V and J are TRBV28 and TRBJ1-3; 8 bases align to TRBD1. J gave up 9 bases and V 3 bases, and 7 bases lay outside the gene matches. The germline V gene encodes CDR1 MDHEN and CDR2 SYDVKM. This CDR3 is 14 amino acids long. The CDR3 region has the DNA TGTGCCAGCAGTTTGGGAGGACAGGGTCTCACCATATATTTT. It codes for CASSLGGQGLTIYF.

The chain combines TRBV13 with TRBJ2-5; D uncertain. CDR1 PRHDT and CDR2 FYEKMQ come from the germline V gene (reference sequence). The CDR3 is 14 amino acids. Trimming cost V 5 bases and J 1 base, with 11 bases left between them. CDR3 residues: CASSQQQLQETQYF. The CDR3 DNA follows: TGTGCCAGCAGCCAACAACAGCTCCAAGAGACCCAGTACTTC.

The V call is TRBV5-6, the J call TRBJ2-1; 9 positions agree with TRBD1. This CDR3 is 16 amino acids long. Looked up from germline, CDR1 is SGHDT and CDR2 is YYEEEE. With V trimmed by 3 bases and J by 4 bases, 8 bases remained unmatched. Written as DNA, the CDR3 is TGTGCCAGCAGCTACGGACAGGGGACCCTATACAATGAGCAGTTCTTC. Protein: CASSYGQGTLYNEQFF.

The rearrangement joins TRBV28 to TRBJ1-4; D unresolved. The CDR3 spans 17 residues. The ends were cut back, 3 bases at V and 3 bases at J, with 17 bases in the middle. Germline CDR1 reads MDHEN; CDR2 reads SYDVKM. The CDR3 region has the DNA TGTGCCAGCAGTTTTTCGATCTGGGCTGGATCTAATGAAAAACTGTTTTTT. It is translated as CASSFSIWAGSNEKLFF.

The chain links TRBV5-1 to TRBJ2-7; D not certain. CDR3 size: 12 residues. Trimming stripped 1 base from V and 4 bases from J, with 6 bases between. From germline, CDR1 is SGHRS and CDR2 YFSETQ. For the CDR3, the DNA is TGCGCCAGCAGCTTGCCGGGTTACGAGCAGTACTTC. Translation: CASSLPGYEQYF.

V and J are TRBV29-1 and TRBJ1-2; 8 bases fit TRBD1. The V gene's germline CDR1 is SQVTM and CDR2 ANQGSEA. V lost 5 bases to trimming and J lost 4 bases; unmatched junction nucleotides: 3. The CDR3 contains 12 residues. Here the CDR3 reads CSVRGQAYGYTF. The CDR3 DNA reads TGCAGCGTTCGGGGACAGGCCTATGGCTACACCTTC.

The chain employs TRBV18 and TRBJ2-2, with 12 bases lining up with TRBD2. CDR1 and CDR2 from the germline V gene are KGHSH and LQKENI. J gave up 8 bases and V 4 bases, and 8 bases lay outside the gene matches. The CDR3 loop spans 16 amino acids. The CDR3 loop reads CASSQRTSGTAGELFF. The CDR3 DNA sequence: TGTGCCAGCTCACAACGGACTAGCGGGACTGCAGGGGAGCTGTTTTTT.

This clone was found once. V gene TRBV11-3 combines with J gene TRBJ2-1; a possible D gene is TRBD2 (5 bases). Germline V gene sequence: CDR1 SGHNT, CDR2 YENEEA. Trimming took off 1 base at V and 9 bases at J, with 13 bases between the two ends. The CDR3 runs 14 residues. CDR3 loop: CASSLGGEFGEQFF. CDR3 in DNA: TGTGCCAGCAGCTTAGGGGGAGAGTTTGGTGAGCAGTTCTTC.